A single sample is the source of the 16 T cell receptor beta chains below, sequenced in a study of identifying expanded T cells in peripheral blood. The method was immunoSEQ multiplex PCR; TCRdb's version includes in-frame clones alone and lacks a portion of them. The sample includes 70,000 to 100,000 clones, approximately 91% of them seen just once. Specimen: blood. Receptors were obtained from a person aged 18-70 years in good health.

This sequence joins TRBV2 and TRBJ2-1, with TRBD1 matching over 8 bases. Germline values: CDR1 SNHLY, CDR2 FYNNEI. J gave up 9 bases and V 4 bases, and 5 bases lay outside the gene matches. The CDR3 has 13 amino acids. CDR3 sequence: CASSAQGAAEQFF. The DNA of the CDR3 is TGTGCCAGCAGTGCTCAGGGGGCGGCTGAGCAGTTCTTC.

V is TRBV5-1 and J is TRBJ2-2; TRBD1 agrees at 9 bases. CDR1 is SGHRS, CDR2 YFSETQ, per germline. Trimming cost V 3 bases and J 7 bases; bases outside gene matches: 13. There are 17 residues in the CDR3. CDR3: CASSSTGGPQGGGELFF. The CDR3 region has the DNA TGCGCCAGCAGCTCTACAGGGGGCCCCCAAGGGGGCGGGGAGCTGTTTTTT. Together with reference TRBV5-1 and TRBJ2-2, the CDR3 gives the full variable domain: KAGVTQTPRYLIKTRGQQVTLSCSPISGHRSVSWYQQTPGQGLQFLFEYFSETQRNKGNFPGRFSGRQFSNSRSEMNVSTLELGDSALYLCASSSTGGPQGGGELFFGEGSRLTVL.

This clone turned up a few times. The chain uses TRBV7-9 and TRBJ1-1, with a possible D match to TRBD1 (5 bases). Germline CDR1 reads SEHNR; CDR2 reads FQNEAQ (reference sequence). This CDR3 comprises 12 residues. The ends were cut back, 4 bases at V and 7 bases at J, with 10 bases in the middle. The CDR3 DNA sequence: TGTGCCAGCAGCTCCAGGGACCGTGAAGCTTTCTTT. This encodes CASSSRDREAFF.

The chain has TRBV5-1 and TRBJ2-3; 10 bases map to TRBD2. This CDR3 is built from 14 residues. Germline lookup yields CDR1 SGHRS and CDR2 YFSETQ. With V trimmed by 0 bases and J by 9 bases, 4 bases remained unmatched. The DNA for the CDR3 is TGCGCCAGCAGCTTGGGGCGACTAGCGGGCACGCAGTATTTT. It translates to CASSLGRLAGTQYF.

This clone occurred a few times. The CDR3 bases are TGTGCCAGCCGGACGGATAACTACGAGCAGTACTTC. It translates to CASRTDNYEQYF. The J gene is TRBJ2-7, the V gene TRBV6-5; no clear D. Germline values: CDR1 MNHEY, CDR2 SVGAGI. Trimming took 8 bases from V and 3 from J, leaving 11 bases between them. The CDR3 runs to 12 residues.

The rearrangement joins TRBV28 to TRBJ2-6, with 8 bases identical to TRBD1. The CDR3 consists of 15 residues. Germline trimming cut 7 bases from V and 0 bases from J; bases unmatched to any gene: 2. The germline gives CDR1 MDHEN, CDR2 SYDVKM. CDR3 in DNA: TGTGCCAGCACCACAGGGGGCTCTGGGGCCAACGTCCTGACTTTC. Protein product: CASTTGGSGANVLTF.

The chain carries TRBV4-2 and TRBJ2-1; D uncertain. The germline gives CDR1 LGHNA, CDR2 YNFKEQ. Trimming stripped 0 bases from V and 4 bases from J, with 4 bases between. The CDR3 runs to 13 residues. The CDR3 spells CASSQEIYNEQFF. The DNA of the CDR3 is TGTGCCAGCAGCCAAGAGATTTACAATGAGCAGTTCTTC.

Only one count was recorded for this clone. J is TRBJ1-5 and V is TRBV6-5; D is ambiguous. The V and J ends lost 0 bases and 11 bases respectively, with 17 bases between them. Germline V gene lookup returns CDR1 MNHEY and CDR2 SVGAGI. CDR3 length: 15 residues. CDR3 in amino acids: CASSYSLQTDGTQHF. CDR3 sequence (DNA): TGTGCCAGCAGTTACTCTTTACAGACGGATGGGACCCAGCATTTT.

As to this clone: Other nucleotide sequences in the sample specify the same CDR3. The chain has TRBV30 and TRBJ2-2; possibly TRBD1 or TRBD2 for D (6 bases each). Germline CDR1 is GTSNPN and CDR2 is SVGIG (reference sequence). V was pared by 3 bases and J by 7 bases, with 15 bases between. This CDR3 is built from 14 residues. The DNA for the CDR3 is TGTGCCTGGAGGGCCCCGGGGGCAGGCGGGGAGCTGTTTTTT. Translating gives CAWRAPGAGGELFF. Drawing the rest from reference TRBV30 and TRBJ2-2, the complete variable domain is SQTIHQWPATLVQPVGSPLSLECTVEGTSNPNLYWYRQAAGRGLQLLFYSVGIGQISSEVPQNLSASRPQDRQFILSSKKLLLSDSGFYLCAWRAPGAGGELFFGEGSRLTVL.

This sequence joins TRBV14 and TRBJ2-5, with D perhaps TRBD2 (7 bases). The ends were cut back, 4 bases at V and 5 bases at J, with 20 bases in the middle. This CDR3 has 16 residues. From germline, CDR1 is SGHDN and CDR2 FVKESK. CDR3 sequence reads: CASSPWGGPGAETQYF. The CDR3, as DNA: TGTGCCAGCAGCCCGTGGGGGGGGCCCGGAGCGGAGACCCAGTACTTC.

This chain uses TRBV4-1 with TRBJ1-3; tentative D call: TRBD1 (5 bases). Germline-derived CDR1 and CDR2 are MGHRA and YSYEKL. There are 15 residues in the CDR3. Deletions cut 1 base from V and 2 bases from J, with 9 bases between. The CDR3 loop reads CASSQGGRAGNTIYF. CDR3 in DNA: TGCGCCAGCAGCCAAGGGGGCAGGGCTGGAAACACCATATATTTT.

This clone has a single count. The rearrangement uses TRBV19 and TRBJ2-1; unclear D gene. Germline-derived CDR1 and CDR2 are LNHDA and SQIVND (reference sequence). Trimming left V 4 bases short and J 1 base short, with 11 bases between. The CDR3 length is 15 residues. CDR3 nucleotide sequence: TGTGCCAGTAGTAGCTACTACGGTTCCTACAATGAGCAGTTCTTC. Translating it yields CASSSYYGSYNEQFF.

CDR3 amino acids: CASSDPQGARDEQFF. CDR3 coding DNA: TGTGCCAGCAGTGATCCCCAGGGGGCGCGGGATGAGCAGTTCTTC. The chain has TRBV2 and TRBJ2-1; 8 bases line up with TRBD1. Germline V lookup: CDR1 SNHLY, CDR2 FYNNEI. The trim removed 3 bases at V and 8 bases at J, leaving 9 bases unmatched. The CDR3 runs 15 residues.

This chain links TRBV5-1 with TRBJ2-7; no reliable D call. CDR1 is SGHRS and CDR2 is YFSETQ in the germline V gene. CDR3 length: 13 residues. Trimming left V 0 bases short and J 6 bases short, with 10 bases between. CDR3 loop: CASSLEFASEQYF. In DNA form, the CDR3 reads TGCGCCAGCAGCTTGGAGTTCGCTAGCGAGCAGTACTTC.

The chain couples TRBV4-2 to TRBJ1-4, with 7 bases identical to TRBD1. V shed 7 bases, J shed 6 bases, and the junction held 8 bases outside the gene matches. Germline V gives CDR1 LGHNA, CDR2 YNFKEQ. This CDR3 is built from 14 residues. This CDR3 reads CASTTTGTDEKLFF. The CDR3 DNA reads TGTGCCAGCACCACAACCGGGACAGATGAAAAACTGTTTTTT.

This clone has only a few counts. V and J are TRBV19 and TRBJ1-5; 7 bases agree with TRBD1. The ends lost 6 bases at V and 0 bases at J; junction bases unmatched: 8. Per germline, CDR1 LNHDA and CDR2 SQIVND (reference sequence). This CDR3 contains 16 residues. CDR3 sequence reads: CASRPTGSYSNQPQHF. CDR3 DNA: TGTGCCAGTAGGCCGACAGGGAGCTATAGCAATCAGCCCCAGCATTTT.